These 20 T cell receptor beta chains were sequenced from one sample in a study of naive CD8 T cells in extremely preterm neonates. Here immunoSEQ multiplex PCR was the method, and the copy in TCRdb shows in-frame clones only, minus some. Among 4,900 or so clones listed, 97% were seen once. Deliveries were elective term cesareans at roughly 35-41 weeks, with no labor or membrane rupture. Sample: naive CD8+ T cells from cord blood. The receptors come from a newborn in good health.

The V call is TRBV5-5, the J call TRBJ1-2; 8 bases align to TRBD1. V gave up 0 bases and J gave up 7 bases; unmatched junction bases: 17. This CDR3 comprises 18 residues. Germline CDR1 is SGHKS and CDR2 is YYEKEE (reference sequence). This CDR3 is CASSLDGATGVRHIGYTF. CDR3 nucleotides: TGTGCCAGCAGCTTGGACGGAGCGACAGGGGTCCGTCATATTGGCTACACCTTC.

This chain uses TRBV9 with TRBJ2-2, with TRBD1 matching over 7 bases. Germline loops: CDR1 SGDLS, CDR2 YYNGEE. CDR3 length: 15 amino acids. Trimming at V came to 3 bases and at J to 7 bases, leaving 9 bases not matched to a gene. The CDR3 spells CASSAWTGLVGELFF. CDR3 coding DNA: TGTGCCAGCAGCGCCTGGACAGGTTTGGTCGGGGAGCTGTTTTTT.

This rearrangement joins TRBV9 to TRBJ2-3; TRBD2 matches 8 bases. The ends lost 3 bases at V and 2 bases at J; junction bases unmatched: 2. Germline assignment: CDR1 SGDLS and CDR2 YYNGEE. The CDR3 contains 14 residues. CDR3 amino acids: CASSGAGVTDTQYF. Here the CDR3 DNA reads TGTGCCAGCAGCGGAGCGGGGGTCACAGATACGCAGTATTTT.

This rearrangement joins TRBV9 to TRBJ2-3; 7 bases agree with TRBD2. The CDR3 is 12 residues long. The trim removed 9 bases at V and 2 bases at J, leaving 3 bases unmatched. The germline CDR1 and CDR2 sequences are SGDLS and YYNGEE. CDR3 sequence: CATGGTTDTQYF. The CDR3 coding sequence is TGTGCCACCGGGGGGACCACAGATACGCAGTATTTT. The full variable domain, in which reference TRBV9 and TRBJ2-3 provide the parts outside the CDR3, is DSGVTQTPKHLITATGQRVTLRCSPRSGDLSVYWYQQSLDQGLQFLIQYYNGEERAKGNILERFSAQQFPDLHSELNLSSLELGDSALYFCATGGTTDTQYFGPGTRLTVL.

V is TRBV7-2 and J is TRBJ2-5, with D perhaps TRBD2 (6 bases). CDR3 size: 15 residues. Per germline, CDR1 SGHTA and CDR2 FQGNSA. Deletions cut 1 base from V and 5 bases from J, with 14 bases between. CDR3 loop: CASSLVGGLGETQYF. The CDR3 nucleotides are TGTGCCAGCAGCTTAGTGGGGGGACTTGGGGAGACCCAGTACTTC. Filled out from reference TRBV7-2 and TRBJ2-5, the complete variable domain reads GAGVSQSPSNKVTEKGKDVELRCDPISGHTALYWYRQSLGQGLEFLIYFQGNSAPDKSGLPSDRFSAERTGGSVSTLTIQRTQQEDSAVYLCASSLVGGLGETQYFGPGTRLLVL.

The chain combines TRBV9 with TRBJ1-2; the D is unclear. CDR3 size: 14 residues. V was cut by 4 bases and J by 0 bases, with 10 bases left in between. From germline, CDR1 is SGDLS and CDR2 YYNGEE. The CDR3 loop reads CASSTRAANYGYTF. CDR3 coding DNA: TGTGCCAGCAGCACTCGCGCTGCTAACTATGGCTACACCTTC.

The chain recombines TRBV13 with TRBJ2-1; TRBD1 matches at 8 bases. This CDR3 comprises 15 residues. Trimming took 5 bases from V and 4 from J; bases not matched to a gene: 7. CDR1 and CDR2 (germline): PRHDT, FYEKMQ (reference sequence). The CDR3 nucleotides read TGTGCCAGCAGCGGAGGACAGGGTGCGTACAATGAGCAGTTCTTC. Residues: CASSGGQGAYNEQFF.

This chain joins TRBV28 and TRBJ1-1; D perhaps matches TRBD1 (5 bases). This CDR3 is built from 15 residues. Deletions cut 4 bases from V and 4 bases from J, with 16 bases between. Germline-derived CDR1 and CDR2 are MDHEN and SYDVKM. The CDR3 region is CASSWEPGGSTEAFF. CDR3 DNA: TGTGCCAGCAGTTGGGAACCGGGGGGGAGCACTGAAGCTTTCTTT.

J is TRBJ2-7 and V is TRBV4-1; D perhaps matches TRBD2 (6 bases). The germline V gene encodes CDR1 MGHRA and CDR2 YSYEKL. The V gene lost 0 bases and the J gene lost 0 bases, with 9 bases spanning the gap. There are 15 residues in the CDR3. The CDR3 spells CASSQDPGSSYEQYF. CDR3 in DNA: TGCGCCAGCAGCCAAGACCCCGGGAGCTCCTACGAGCAGTACTTC.

This clone was picked up one time. The chain has TRBV5-8 and TRBJ2-5; the match to TRBD1 covers 8 bases. Near its end, the DNA agrees better with TRBJ2-7, so the J call may be wrong. The CDR3 is 12 residues long. Germline loops: CDR1 SGHTS, CDR2 YDEGEE. The CDR3 here is CASSDRGYEQYF. The CDR3 DNA sequence: TGTGCCAGCAGCGACAGGGGATACGAGCAGTACTTC.

The chain joins TRBV10-3 to TRBJ2-7, with D possibly being TRBD2 (6 bases). The CDR3 has 13 residues. Germline V gene data show CDR1 as ENHRY and CDR2 as SYGVKD. V was cut by 9 bases and J by 4 bases, with 16 bases left in between. CDR3 sequence reads: CAMGLGLQYEQYF. The CDR3 DNA reads TGTGCCATGGGCTTGGGACTGCAGTACGAGCAGTACTTC.

This chain links TRBV6-6 with TRBJ2-1, with 8 nucleotides matching TRBD1. Germline V gene sequence: CDR1 MNHNY, CDR2 SVGAGI (reference sequence). This CDR3 is built from 12 residues. The ends lost 7 bases at V and 5 bases at J; junction bases unmatched: 1. The CDR3, as DNA: TGTGCCAGCACAGGGGGCCACAATGAGCAGTTCTTC. Translating it yields CASTGGHNEQFF.

The chain links TRBV19 to TRBJ2-5; 7 nucleotides agree with TRBD2. The CDR3 runs to 14 residues. The V and J ends lost 8 bases and 0 bases, in that order; junction bases with no gene match: 6. Germline assignment: CDR1 LNHDA and CDR2 SQIVND (reference sequence). In nucleotides, the CDR3 is TGTGCCAGTGGGGGGGGTAGCGACCAAGAGACCCAGTACTTC. Translated: CASGGGSDQETQYF.

Only a few counts were recorded for this clone. The V and J genes are TRBV7-2 and TRBJ2-7; 8 positions match TRBD2. This CDR3 is built from 17 residues. With V trimmed by 3 bases and J by 2 bases, 12 bases remained unmatched. Germline V gene sequence: CDR1 SGHTA, CDR2 FQGNSA. CDR3 nucleotides: TGTGCCAGCAGCTTGGAAACCCATAGCGGGGAGGCCTACGAGCAGTACTTC. Its protein product is CASSLETHSGEAYEQYF.

Only one count was recorded for this clone. This chain connects TRBV27 to TRBJ1-6, with TRBD1 as a possible D gene (5 bases). Trimming stripped 3 bases from V and 7 bases from J, with 10 bases between. Germline CDR1 reads MNHEY; CDR2 reads SMNVEV (reference sequence). The CDR3 is 14 residues long. DNA for the CDR3: TGTGCCAGCAGTTTGTTGGACACAAATTCACCCCTCCACTTT. Amino acids: CASSLLDTNSPLHF.

Worth noting for this clone: The junction departs from germline at one end; a sequencing error may be responsible. The rearrangement uses TRBV7-2 and TRBJ1-4; 9 bases fit TRBD1. The CDR3 has 18 amino acids. CDR1 and CDR2 (germline): SGHTA, FQGNSA. The CDR3 DNA is TGTGTCAGCAGCTTACATCCCCGGGACAGGGAGACTAATGAAAAACTGTTTTTT. It encodes CVSSLHPRDRETNEKLFF.

V and J are TRBV21-1 and TRBJ1-3. TRBV21-1 is a pseudogene locus. The CDR3 loop spans 15 amino acids. The CDR3 loop reads CASSKNGGLGNTIYF. For the CDR3, the DNA is TGTGCCAGCAGCAAAAACGGGGGGTTAGGAAACACCATATATTTT.

J is TRBJ2-7 and V is TRBV2, with 11 bases fitting TRBD1. This CDR3 is built from 16 residues. V was pared by 6 bases and J by 3 bases, with 10 bases of the junction left unmatched. The germline CDR1 and CDR2 sequences are SNHLY and FYNNEI. The CDR3: CASSPSPGTGGYEQYF. DNA for the CDR3: TGTGCCAGCAGCCCTAGCCCGGGGACAGGGGGCTACGAGCAGTACTTC.

The chain is built from TRBV5-5 and TRBJ1-1; 7 nucleotides align to TRBD1. This CDR3 region has 17 residues. Germline CDR1 reads SGHKS; CDR2 reads YYEKEE (reference sequence). The ends lost 4 bases at V and 10 bases at J; junction bases unmatched: 22. As DNA, the CDR3 is TGTGCCAGCAGCCCGCCCCACAGGGGCGCAAGCTTTAACGGAGCTTTCTTT. Its translation: CASSPPHRGASFNGAFF.

This chain connects TRBV19 to TRBJ1-2; 10 bases are a match to TRBD1. CDR1 and CDR2 (germline): LNHDA, SQIVND (reference sequence). The junction had 11 bases not matched to a gene; V was cut back by 5 bases and J by 2 bases. This CDR3 has 17 residues. The CDR3 DNA follows: TGTGCCAGTAGTCCCCGGGACAGGGGAGGGACCAACTATGGCTACACCTTC. It yields the protein CASSPRDRGGTNYGYTF.